The 21 T cell receptor beta chains listed next were all sequenced from one sample in a study of spatial heterogeneity in lung cancer. Documented time point: sample taken at primary tumor resection. Sequencing was performed on whole RNA extracted from tumor and nontumor lung tissue, or from frozen PBMC, and the material was left unsorted. TCRdb redid the calling of the 5' RACE reads with MiXCR, one entry per CDR3 protein. The sample has 3,700 or so distinct CDR3 sequences, around half seen once. Sequencing used PBMCs, obtained at surgery. Receptor source: a female donor with early-stage non-small cell lung cancer.

As regards this clonotype: Within a library made for alpha chains, this beta chain is off target, and its count is uninformative. V is TRBV20-1 and J is TRBJ1-1; unclear D gene. The ends were cut back, 6 bases at V and 3 bases at J, with 11 bases in the middle. The CDR3 is 12 residues long. Germline V gives CDR1 DFQATT, CDR2 SNEGSKA (reference sequence). The CDR3 sequence is CSARPGDTEAFF. The CDR3 DNA is TGCAGTGCAAGACCCGGGGACACTGAAGCTTTCTTT.

Of note for this clonotype: Being off target in a library aimed at alpha chains, this beta chain has a size of little meaning. The V gene is TRBV29-1, the J gene TRBJ2-3, with D unclear. V gave up 8 bases and J gave up 2 bases, with 8 bases separating them. Germline-derived CDR1 and CDR2 are SQVTM and ANQGSEA. The CDR3 extends over 11 amino acids. The DNA of the CDR3 is TGCAGCCTCAGATACACAGATACGCAGTATTTT. As protein: CSLRYTDTQYF.

A remark on this clonotype: The library was designed around alpha chains, so this beta chain is a stray read whose abundance carries little weight. The CDR3 sequence: CASSSPGTDTQYF. The DNA for the CDR3 is TGTGCCAGCAGCTCCCCAGGCACAGATACGCAGTATTTT. V gene TRBV7-2 combines with J gene TRBJ2-3, with D hard to call. The germline V gene has CDR1 SGHTA and CDR2 FQGNSA. This CDR3 comprises 13 residues. V lost 4 bases and J 1 base, leaving 6 bases between the germline ends.

This clonotype was counted once. The library was designed around alpha chains, so this beta chain is a stray read whose abundance carries little weight. J is TRBJ2-2 and V is TRBV7-2; weak D call: TRBD1 (5 bases). The CDR3 length is 13 residues. V was clipped by 5 bases and J by 1 base, with 5 bases between them. Germline CDR1 is SGHTA and CDR2 is FQGNSA. CDR3 amino acids: CASSGQNTGELFF. In nucleotides, the CDR3 is TGTGCCAGCAGCGGACAGAACACCGGGGAGCTGTTTTTT. Together with reference TRBV7-2 and TRBJ2-2, the CDR3 gives the full variable domain: GAGVSQSPSNKVTEKGKDVELRCDPISGHTALYWYRQSLGQGLEFLIYFQGNSAPDKSGLPSDRFSAERTGGSVSTLTIQRTQQEDSAVYLCASSGQNTGELFFGEGSRLTVL.

As concerns this clonotype: Being off target in a library aimed at alpha chains, this beta chain has a size of little meaning. V gene TRBV7-8 combines with J gene TRBJ2-7; D unclear. V dropped 5 bases and J dropped 1 base, with 18 bases sitting between them. Germline-derived CDR1 and CDR2 are SGHVS and FQNEAQ. This CDR3 has 16 residues. CDR3 sequence (DNA): TGTGCCAGCAGCCCGACCCGAATACGGCTTTCCTACGAGCAGTACTTC. Amino acid sequence: CASSPTRIRLSYEQYF.

This clonotype was observed a few times. This beta chain represents an off-target read in a library built for alpha chains; its size is of limited meaning. V and J are TRBV28 and TRBJ2-7; 8 bases match TRBD1. This CDR3 contains 19 residues. V dropped 6 bases and J dropped 2; count of bases not matched to a gene: 21. The V gene's germline CDR1 is MDHEN and CDR2 SYDVKM. The CDR3 DNA is TGTGCCAGCAGCAGTCCAACTACCCGGACAGGGCCATCTACCTACGAGCAGTACTTC. Translated: CASSSPTTRTGPSTYEQYF.

Regarding this clonotype: This beta chain came through as a stray read in a library set up for alpha chains, and its size says little. The chain uses TRBV6-2 or TRBV6-3 and TRBJ2-3; 10 positions agree with TRBD2. The CDR3 has 16 residues. Germline V lookup: CDR1 MNHEY, CDR2 SVGEGT. V shed 6 bases, J shed 0 bases, and the junction held 6 bases outside the gene matches. CDR3 sequence (DNA): TGTGCCAGCAGCAGCGGGACTAGCGTAAGCACAGATACGCAGTATTTT. Translated: CASSSGTSVSTDTQYF.

About this clonotype: Little can be read into the size of this beta chain, an off-target read in a library designed for alpha chains. The chain couples TRBV7-2 to TRBJ2-5; 8 bases are shared with TRBD2. Germline loops: CDR1 SGHTA, CDR2 FQGNSA. The CDR3 loop spans 12 amino acids. V was clipped by 9 bases and J by 5 bases; unmatched bases: 5. CDR3 sequence: CASSGEGETQYF. The CDR3 DNA follows: TGTGCCAGTAGCGGGGAAGGGGAGACCCAGTACTTC.

For this clonotype: A library made for alpha chains picked up this beta chain off target, so its size means little. The rearrangement joins TRBV9 to TRBJ2-2, with a possible D match to TRBD2 (5 bases). Germline V CDR1 and CDR2: SGDLS, YYNGEE. CDR3 length equals 12 residues. Trimming removed 7 bases from V and 6 bases from J, with 10 bases in between. CDR3 coding DNA: TGTGCCAGCTGCCCCGGGGCCGGGGAGCTGTTTTTT. This encodes CASCPGAGELFF. Together with reference TRBV9 and TRBJ2-2, the CDR3 gives the full variable domain: DSGVTQTPKHLITATGQRVTLRCSPRSGDLSVYWYQQSLDQGLQFLIQYYNGEERAKGNILERFSAQQFPDLHSELNLSSLELGDSALYFCASCPGAGELFFGEGSRLTVL.

As concerns this clonotype: This beta chain is an unintended read in a library built for alpha chains; its size means little. The rearrangement links TRBV4-1 to TRBJ2-5; 7 nucleotides agree with TRBD1. The trim removed 4 bases at V and 1 base at J, leaving 3 bases unmatched. This CDR3 is built from 14 residues. Germline CDR1 MGHRA, CDR2 YSYEKL. CDR3 residues: CASSPDRTQETQYF. In nucleotides, the CDR3 is TGCGCCAGCAGCCCGGACAGGACCCAAGAGACCCAGTACTTC.

On this clonotype: This beta chain is a stray sequence in a library constructed for alpha chains; its clone size is not meaningful. This chain joins TRBV7-2 and TRBJ1-5; D gene uncertain. CDR1 SGHTA and CDR2 FQGNSA come from the germline V gene. V was clipped by 4 bases and J by 7 bases, with 11 bases between them. CDR3 length: 13 amino acids. The CDR3 spells CASSSGIRQPQHF. DNA for the CDR3: TGTGCCAGCAGCTCCGGAATAAGACAGCCCCAGCATTTT. The full variable domain, in which reference TRBV7-2 and TRBJ1-5 provide the parts outside the CDR3, is GAGVSQSPSNKVTEKGKDVELRCDPISGHTALYWYRQSLGQGLEFLIYFQGNSAPDKSGLPSDRFSAERTGGSVSTLTIQRTQQEDSAVYLCASSSGIRQPQHFGDGTRLSIL.

As regards this clonotype: Found in a library prepared for alpha chains, this beta chain is an off-target read, and its abundance has little meaning. The chain joins TRBV7-6 to TRBJ2-1, with TRBD2 matching 10 bases. J gave up 5 bases and V 5 bases, and 9 bases lay outside the gene matches. CDR3 length: 16 amino acids. Per the germline V gene, CDR1 is SGHVS and CDR2 is FNYEAQ. The DNA for the CDR3 is TGTGCCAGCAGCCCCCCACTAGCGGGGATTAACAATGAGCAGTTCTTC. This translates into CASSPPLAGINNEQFF.

Of note for this clonotype: This beta chain turned up in a library designed for alpha chains; as an off-target read, its abundance says little. The gene calls are TRBV7-2 and TRBJ2-7, with D hard to call. CDR1 SGHTA and CDR2 FQGNSA come from the germline V gene. This CDR3 is 12 amino acids long. Trimming stripped 2 bases from V and 7 bases from J, with 9 bases between. As DNA, the CDR3 is TGTGCCAGCAGCTTACCTCCTACTGAGCAGTACTTC. The encoded protein is CASSLPPTEQYF.

On this clonotype: Being off target in a library aimed at alpha chains, this beta chain has a size of little meaning. The chain is built from TRBV6-1 and TRBJ2-3; D not resolved. Germline V gene data show CDR1 as MNHNS and CDR2 as SASEGT. Trimming removed 8 bases at V and 0 bases at J, with 21 bases between. CDR3 length: 17 amino acids. The CDR3 loop reads CASRRLAEQASTDTQYF. Here the CDR3 DNA reads TGTGCCAGCCGCCGGTTGGCAGAGCAAGCTAGCACAGATACGCAGTATTTT.

To note about this clonotype: A library prepared for alpha chains yielded this beta chain as an off-target read; its size is of little meaning. V gene TRBV7-2 combines with J gene TRBJ2-7; 7 bases match TRBD1. The V gene end was trimmed by 1 base and the J gene end by 13 bases; junction bases not matched to a gene: 10. CDR1 is SGHTA, CDR2 FQGNSA, per germline. The length of the CDR3 is 13 residues. The CDR3 reads CASSLDAGGLPYF. CDR3 sequence (DNA): TGTGCCAGCAGCTTAGACGCAGGGGGTTTACCCTACTTC.

As concerns this clonotype: This beta chain appears as a stray read in a library generated for alpha chains; its size is not informative. The chain has TRBV18 and TRBJ2-3; possible D gene TRBD1, 7 bases. The germline V gene encodes CDR1 KGHSH and CDR2 LQKENI. The CDR3 loop spans 19 amino acids. V was trimmed by 4 bases and J by 3 bases, leaving 26 bases between them. This CDR3 is CASSLFGGGGLFWTDTQYF. The CDR3 nucleotides are TGTGCCAGCTCACTCTTCGGCGGAGGGGGCTTATTTTGGACAGATACGCAGTATTTT.

To note about this clonotype: This beta chain came through as a stray read in a library set up for alpha chains, and its size says little. The chain links TRBV11-2 to TRBJ2-5; a possible D gene is TRBD1 (6 bases). V lost 1 base and J lost 2, with 8 bases in between. The CDR3 contains 14 residues. In germline, CDR1 is SGHAT, CDR2 FQNNGV. The CDR3 here is CASSLAGTQETQYF. In nucleotides, the CDR3 is TGTGCCAGCAGCTTAGCCGGGACACAAGAGACCCAGTACTTC.

As to this clonotype: Found in a library prepared for alpha chains, this beta chain is an off-target read, and its abundance has little meaning. The chain employs TRBV7-3 and TRBJ2-1; D might be TRBD2 (5 bases). Germline V gene sequence: CDR1 SGHTA, CDR2 FQGTGA. V gave up 5 bases and J gave up 4 bases, with 15 bases separating them. The CDR3 covers 15 residues. The CDR3 DNA reads as TGTGCCAGCAGCAACGGACTCGCCCGGTACAATGAGCAGTTCTTC. As protein: CASSNGLARYNEQFF.

Notes on this clonotype: Since it is a stray read in a library aimed at alpha chains, this beta chain has a size that is not meaningful. The chain uses TRBV10-3 and TRBJ2-3; TRBD1 might be the D (6 bases). Germline CDR1 reads ENHRY; CDR2 reads SYGVKD. V shed 1 base and J shed 6 bases, with 14 bases lying between them. The CDR3 is made up of 15 amino acids. The CDR3 nucleotides are TGTGCCATCAGTGAGTTGGCAGGGGCCGTTGATACGCAGTATTTT. Protein sequence: CAISELAGAVDTQYF.

Comment on this clonotype: The library was built for alpha chains, so this beta chain is an off-target read and its size means little. The chain carries TRBV7-9 and TRBJ2-7; D is tentatively TRBD1 or TRBD2 (5 bases each). CDR3 length: 15 residues. V dropped 8 bases and J dropped 0 bases, with 17 bases sitting between them. The V gene's germline CDR1 is SEHNR and CDR2 FQNEAQ (reference sequence). CDR3 nucleotides: TGTGCCAGCGTCCCCCCGGGGCGAGTCTCCTACGAGCAGTACTTC. It is translated as CASVPPGRVSYEQYF.

This clonotype was observed a handful of times. Found in a library prepared for alpha chains, this beta chain is an off-target read, and its abundance has little meaning. The chain couples TRBV5-1 to TRBJ2-7; possibly TRBD2 for D (5 bases). The germline V gene has CDR1 SGHRS and CDR2 YFSETQ. Trimming removed 2 bases from V and 5 bases from J, with 8 bases in between. This CDR3 has 12 residues. DNA of the CDR3: TGCGCCAGCAGCTTTGAGGGCCACGAGCAGTACTTC. This codes for CASSFEGHEQYF.